The 21 T cell receptor beta chains given below trace back to one sample, sequenced in a study of radiotherapy plus CTLA-4 blockade in lung cancer. The table came from immunoSEQ multiplex PCR; TCRdb's copy has only in-frame clones and leaves some out. The sample includes over 85,000 clones, around 84% of them seen just once. This material consisted of peripheral blood, taken from a patient treated with radiotherapy plus ipilimumab. The receptor source for this set is a human donor with non-small cell lung cancer that progressed on radiotherapy plus ipilimumab.

The chain uses TRBV9 and TRBJ2-7; D possibly corresponds to TRBD2 (6 bases). The CDR3 is made up of 16 amino acids. The germline V gene encodes CDR1 SGDLS and CDR2 YYNGEE. The ends were cut back, 0 bases at V and 1 base at J, with 14 bases in the middle. The DNA of the CDR3 is TGTGCCAGCAGCGTAGGACTCGCCGCGGGGTCCTACGAGCAGTACTTC. Its translation is CASSVGLAAGSYEQYF.

The chain recombines TRBV11-2 with TRBJ2-1, with 10 bases identical to TRBD2. Per germline, CDR1 SGHAT and CDR2 FQNNGV. The CDR3 length is 15 residues. Losses at the gene ends were 4 bases for V and 3 bases for J; bases not matched to a gene: 3. CDR3 in DNA: TGTGCCAGCAGCTCAAGACTAGCGGGCTACAATGAGCAGTTCTTC. Translation gives CASSSRLAGYNEQFF.

The rearrangement uses TRBV28 and TRBJ1-1, with 9 bases that match TRBD1. Trimming cost V 6 bases and J 0 bases; bases outside gene matches: 8. Germline assignment: CDR1 MDHEN and CDR2 SYDVKM. The CDR3 contains 16 residues. CDR3 DNA sequence: TGTGCCAGCAGACCCGGGACAGGGCCCATGAACACTGAAGCTTTCTTT. It encodes CASRPGTGPMNTEAFF. The full variable domain, in which reference TRBV28 and TRBJ1-1 provide the parts outside the CDR3, is DVKVTQSSRYLVKRTGEKVFLECVQDMDHENMFWYRQDPGLGLRLIYFSYDVKMKEKGDIPEGYSVSREKKERFSLILESASTNQTSMYLCASRPGTGPMNTEAFFGQGTRLTVV.

The rearrangement links TRBV5-4 to TRBJ2-7; D is ambiguous. Trimming pared 0 bases from V and 3 bases from J, leaving 7 bases between. Germline V gene data show CDR1 as SGHNT and CDR2 as YYREEE (reference sequence). This CDR3 is built from 13 residues. In DNA form, the CDR3 reads TGTGCCAGCAGCTTGGCCGTGGACTACGAGCAGTACTTC. Protein product: CASSLAVDYEQYF.

The J gene is TRBJ2-2, the V gene TRBV19; 7 nucleotides align to TRBD1. CDR1 and CDR2 from the germline V gene are LNHDA and SQIVND (reference sequence). J gave up 13 bases and V 5 bases, and 13 bases lay outside the gene matches. CDR3 length: 14 amino acids. The CDR3 coding sequence is TGTGCCAGTAGTGATACGGGACAGCGGAGAAGGCTGTTTTTT. Translation: CASSDTGQRRRLFF.

The V and J genes are TRBV5-6 and TRBJ1-6; 7 nucleotides line up with TRBD1. Trimming at V came to 0 bases and at J to 7 bases, leaving 10 bases not matched to a gene. CDR3 length: 17 residues. In germline, CDR1 is SGHDT, CDR2 YYEEEE. The CDR3 sequence is CASSLVFRQGGNSPLHF. In nucleotides, the CDR3 is TGTGCCAGCAGCTTGGTTTTCCGGCAGGGGGGAAATTCACCCCTCCACTTT.

The V and J genes are TRBV25-1 and TRBJ2-7; D gene unclear. The germline V gene encodes CDR1 MGHDK and CDR2 SYGVNS. V lost 2 bases, J lost 4 bases, and 9 bases lay in between. The CDR3 has 13 residues. The CDR3, as DNA: TGTGCCAGCAGTGAAGACATAGCATACGAGCAGTACTTC. It is translated as CASSEDIAYEQYF.

V is TRBV9 and J is TRBJ2-1; no reliable D call. Per germline, CDR1 SGDLS and CDR2 YYNGEE. V dropped 3 bases and J dropped 5 bases, with 21 bases sitting between them. The CDR3 length is 17 residues. CDR3 DNA: TGTGCCAGCAGCGGGAGCATCGAAAGACGGGCTCACAATGAGCAGTTCTTC. Its translation is CASSGSIERRAHNEQFF.

The CDR3 region is CASSWGDRGYQPQHF. CDR3 bases: TGTGCCAGCAGTTGGGGCGACAGGGGGTATCAGCCCCAGCATTTT. The chain has TRBV28 and TRBJ1-5; 9 bases agree with TRBD1. With V trimmed by 4 bases and J by 5 bases, 6 bases remained unmatched. Germline V CDR1 and CDR2: MDHEN, SYDVKM. The CDR3 contains 15 residues.

V usage is TRBV19 and J usage is TRBJ2-2; a weak D match, TRBD1 (5 bases). Trimming removed 8 bases from V and 4 bases from J, with 23 bases in between. There are 17 residues in the CDR3. Germline V gene data show CDR1 as LNHDA and CDR2 as SQIVND (reference sequence). The CDR3 DNA sequence: TGTGCCAGTCAGCTCGGACATCACGACCCGGGCACCGGGGAGCTGTTTTTT. Residues: CASQLGHHDPGTGELFF. Full variable domain (outside the CDR3, taken from reference TRBV19 and TRBJ2-2): DGGITQSPKYLFRKEGQNVTLSCEQNLNHDAMYWYRQDPGQGLRLIYYSQIVNDFQKGDIAEGYSVSREKKESFPLTVTSAQKNPTAFYLCASQLGHHDPGTGELFFGEGSRLTVL.

V is TRBV28 and J is TRBJ2-7; 7 nucleotides align to TRBD1. In germline, CDR1 is MDHEN, CDR2 SYDVKM. J lost 5 bases, V lost 7 bases, and 5 bases had no gene match. This CDR3 spans 12 amino acids. In DNA, the CDR3 is TGTGCCAGCACCGGGACAGCCCACGAGCAGTACTTC. Amino acids: CASTGTAHEQYF.

J is TRBJ2-3 and V is TRBV10-3, with D possibly being TRBD1 (6 bases). Germline assignment: CDR1 ENHRY and CDR2 SYGVKD. Between the trimmed V and J ends, which lost 10 bases and 2 bases, there was a span of 19 bases. CDR3 length: 15 amino acids. The CDR3 region has the DNA TGTGCCAGCGGTACCGACAGGTCCTCCACAGATACGCAGTATTTT. As protein: CASGTDRSSTDTQYF.

The chain employs TRBV5-1 and TRBJ1-1; D remains ambiguous. From germline, CDR1 is SGHRS and CDR2 YFSETQ. The CDR3 length is 14 residues. V gave up 0 bases and J gave up 2 bases, with 8 bases separating them. CDR3 DNA sequence: TGCGCCAGCAGCTTGGGCACAGTCAACACTGAAGCTTTCTTT. Protein sequence: CASSLGTVNTEAFF.

The J gene is TRBJ2-3, the V gene TRBV12-5; D unclear. CDR3 length: 18 residues. Germline values: CDR1 LGHNT, CDR2 FRNRAP. V was shortened by 4 bases and J by 0 bases, with 20 bases between the two germline ends. The CDR3 protein is CASGSPSGQKTSTDTQYF. For the CDR3, the DNA is TGTGCTAGTGGTTCTCCATCGGGCCAGAAAACTAGCACAGATACGCAGTATTTT.

The chain is built from TRBV27 and TRBJ1-1; unclear D gene. V was clipped by 4 bases and J by 1 base, with 10 bases between them. The CDR3 length is 14 residues. The germline V gene has CDR1 MNHEY and CDR2 SMNVEV (reference sequence). CDR3 amino acids: CASSYGAWNTEAFF. The CDR3 DNA sequence: TGTGCCAGCAGTTACGGCGCATGGAACACTGAAGCTTTCTTT.

The rearrangement uses TRBV4-1 and TRBJ2-5, with D possibly matching TRBD2 (7 bases). The V end lost 0 bases, the J end lost 5 bases, and 19 bases lay between the germline ends. CDR1 MGHRA and CDR2 YSYEKL come from the germline V gene. The CDR3 totals 17 residues. The CDR3 DNA follows: TGCGCCAGCAGCCAAGATGGACTTGGGGGGGGCTGGGAGACCCAGTACTTC. Translating it yields CASSQDGLGGGWETQYF.

The CDR3 DNA is TGTGCCAGCAGTTATCAGGGTAGTGGCTACACCTTC. Amino acid sequence: CASSYQGSGYTF. V gene TRBV6-6 combines with J gene TRBJ1-2, with D possibly matching TRBD1 (5 bases). Trimming cost V 3 bases and J 7 bases, with 9 bases left between them. CDR3 length: 12 amino acids. The germline V gene has CDR1 MNHNY and CDR2 SVGAGI (reference sequence).

The V gene is TRBV5-1, the J gene TRBJ2-5, with TRBD2 identical over 8 bases. Looked up from germline, CDR1 is SGHRS and CDR2 is YFSETQ. The CDR3 runs 14 residues. V dropped 3 bases and J dropped 5; count of bases not matched to a gene: 6. For the CDR3, the DNA is TGCGCCAGCAGCTCCCCGGGAGGGTATGAGACCCAGTACTTC. Its protein product is CASSSPGGYETQYF.

On this clone: The identical CDR3 is also encoded by other nucleotide sequences in the sample. The chain carries TRBV29-1 and TRBJ2-5; 10 bases align to TRBD1. Germline V CDR1 and CDR2: SQVTM, ANQGSEA. After removal of 8 bases from V and 5 bases from J, the junction contained 8 bases not matched to a gene. There are 13 residues in the CDR3. The CDR3 region is CSHGTGVLETQYF. CDR3 bases: TGCAGCCACGGGACAGGGGTACTGGAGACCCAGTACTTC.

The rearrangement links TRBV7-8 to TRBJ2-1, with 13 bases identical to TRBD2. Germline lookup yields CDR1 SGHVS and CDR2 FQNEAQ. This CDR3 comprises 16 residues. V shed 5 bases and J 9 bases; nucleotides not matched to a gene: 10. In nucleotides, the CDR3 is TGTGCCAGCAGCCTACTAGCGGGAGGGCCCTCAAGTGAGCAGTTCTTC. Amino acid sequence: CASSLLAGGPSSEQFF.

V usage is TRBV27 and J usage is TRBJ2-2; D might be TRBD2 (6 bases). Germline V gene data show CDR1 as MNHEY and CDR2 as SMNVEV (reference sequence). V lost 8 bases to trimming and J lost 5 bases, with 12 bases between them. This CDR3 comprises 13 residues. The CDR3 spells CASYQRVTGELFF. DNA for the CDR3: TGTGCCAGCTACCAGCGGGTAACCGGGGAGCTGTTTTTT.